Described below is a single T cell receptor beta chain sequence and its context. Antigen specificity is unknown. The germline V gene has CDR1 MNHNY and CDR2 SVGAGI (reference sequence). Trimming stripped 7 bases from V and 7 bases from J, with 10 bases between. The CDR3 consists of 11 residues. The data were taken from a study of cytomegalovirus exposure and HLA in healthy donors. Generated by immunoSEQ multiplex PCR, the TCRdb table keeps only in-frame clones and is missing some. The table has 50,000 to 65,000 clones, 90% to 97% seen once; the top ten hold under 1.5%. Findings and caveats of the study: TCR beta chains numbering some 160 were designated cytomegalovirus-associated. Through in vitro validation, a few CMV-associated chains were shown to be specific for CMV antigens.

The sequence was collected from a young woman in good health and CMV-seronegative. The chain employs TRBV6-6 and TRBJ1-1; D is unclear. Sequenced material: PBMCs. DNA for the CDR3: TGTGCCAGCACCACCCAGCGTGAAGCTTTCTTT. Its translation: CASTTQREAFF.